One sample yielded the 8 T cell receptor beta chains listed below, sequenced in a study of shared clonotypes between healthy human individuals. The repertoire was sequenced with immunoSEQ multiplex PCR; TCRdb's copy has only in-frame clones and lacks some. The sample lists about 380,000 clones; approximately 96% were seen once. Sequenced material: memory CD8+ T cells sorted from blood. Subset reported: CD45RO+ cells pooled with CCR7-negative TemRA cells. The receptors derive from a man aged 25-45 years in good health.

The chain uses TRBV7-2 and TRBJ2-7, with TRBD2 identical over 8 bases. Germline values: CDR1 SGHTA, CDR2 FQGNSA. V lost 5 bases, J lost 5 bases, and 11 bases stayed unmatched. This CDR3 region has 15 residues. CDR3 loop: CASSRGSGSTHEQYF. The CDR3 region has the DNA TGTGCCAGCAGCCGAGGCAGCGGGAGCACCCACGAGCAGTACTTC.

This chain joins TRBV4-1 and TRBJ1-5, with 10 bases aligning to TRBD1. In germline, CDR1 is MGHRA, CDR2 YSYEKL. This CDR3 has 16 amino acids. Losses at the gene ends were 3 bases for V and 9 bases for J; bases not matched to a gene: 11. The CDR3 DNA reads TGCGCCAGCAGCCATACGACAGGGGGCTACTTTGGGCCCCAGCATTTT. Translating gives CASSHTTGGYFGPQHF.

The chain is built from TRBV25-1 and TRBJ1-4; 10 bases agree with TRBD1. CDR3 length: 16 amino acids. Trimming took 5 bases from V and 5 from J; bases not matched to a gene: 8. The V gene's germline CDR1 is MGHDK and CDR2 SYGVNS. CDR3 region: CASSPRTGGWNEKLFF. DNA for the CDR3: TGTGCCAGCAGTCCCCGGACAGGGGGATGGAATGAAAAACTGTTTTTT.

V usage is TRBV27 and J usage is TRBJ2-4; D not certain. The germline V gene has CDR1 MNHEY and CDR2 SMNVEV (reference sequence). V lost 2 bases and J 7 bases, leaving 9 bases between the germline ends. The CDR3 runs 13 residues. In nucleotides, the CDR3 is TGTGCCAGCAGTTTAACTCTGGGGAACATTCAGTACTTC. This sequence encodes CASSLTLGNIQYF.

The chain combines TRBV5-6 with TRBJ2-3, with 8 bases fitting TRBD1. CDR1 is SGHDT and CDR2 is YYEEEE in the germline V gene. The CDR3 loop spans 16 amino acids. V dropped 2 bases and J dropped 5; count of bases not matched to a gene: 10. The chain's CDR3 is CASSFAAQGVIDTQYF. DNA of the CDR3: TGTGCCAGCAGCTTTGCGGCACAGGGGGTTATAGATACGCAGTATTTT.

Comment on this clone: This CDR3 is also generated by other DNA sequences in the sample. The V call is TRBV30, the J call TRBJ2-2; D gene unclear. The length of the CDR3 is 12 residues. CDR1 and CDR2 (germline): GTSNPN, SVGIG (reference sequence). The germline V and J ends were trimmed by 4 bases and 3 bases, with 6 bases remaining between them. The CDR3 here is CAWTGDTGELFF. The DNA for the CDR3 is TGTGCCTGGACGGGTGACACCGGGGAGCTGTTTTTT.

V usage is TRBV19 and J usage is TRBJ2-1; D is perhaps TRBD1 (5 bases). V was pared by 2 bases and J by 10 bases, with 15 bases between. CDR3 size: 14 residues. Germline V CDR1 and CDR2: LNHDA, SQIVND (reference sequence). The CDR3 DNA reads TGTGCCAGTAGTATACTGGCCGTAAGGGGCGAGCAGTTCTTC. Its translation: CASSILAVRGEQFF.

Comment on this clone: This sample includes further DNA sequences coding for the same CDR3. The rearrangement uses TRBV6-6 and TRBJ2-5; no firm D call. CDR1 and CDR2 (germline): MNHNY, SVGAGI (reference sequence). The CDR3 extends over 11 amino acids. Trimming stripped 2 bases from V and 5 bases from J, with 3 bases between. Here the CDR3 DNA reads TGTGCCAGCAGTTACGGGGAGACCCAGTACTTC. Amino acids: CASSYGETQYF.